This T cell receptor beta chain originates from a study of low-dose radiotherapy and immunotherapy resistance in tumors. Priming of first-strand cDNA relied on TRAV- and TRBV-specific primers (covering alpha and beta chains). Amplification of TCRs used a constant-region primer and V-primer adapter for about 19 PCR cycles. Amplification (by in vitro transcription) was performed on isolated mRNA. MiXCR, run by TCRdb on the reads, gives a single entry per CDR3 protein. The table records 55,000 to 70,000 distinct CDR3 sequences, approximately 25% of them present only once. The time point is: before trial treatment. It was nivolumab, ipilimumab, aspirin, low-dose cyclophosphamide and low-dose radiotherapy that donors received. The presence of advanced solid tumors lacking tumor-infiltrating lymphocytes characterized eligible patients. The material sequenced was PBMCs, taken before treatment. The receptor comes from a male donor with prostate cancer.

CDR3 region: CASTPRGFSSYEQYF. The DNA for the CDR3 is TGTGCCAGCACCCCCCGGGGGTTTTCTTCCTACGAGCAGTACTTC. The gene calls are TRBV3-1 and TRBJ2-7; D is perhaps TRBD2 (6 bases). Germline-derived CDR1 and CDR2 are LGHDT and YNNKEL (reference sequence). V was clipped by 7 bases and J by 1 base, with 17 bases between them. The CDR3 is 15 residues long.